This T cell receptor (beta chain) comes out of a study of CD8 T cells in Susac syndrome. The germline V and J ends were trimmed by 4 bases and 2 bases, with 18 bases remaining between them. The CDR3 extends over 15 amino acids. Germline V CDR1 and CDR2: SQVTM, ANQGSEA. With random hexamers, reverse transcription was performed on roughly 0.5 to 1 ug of RNA. TCRdb re-called the immunoSEQ multiplex PCR reads with MiXCR, one entry per CDR3 protein. The sample has 250,000 to 350,000 distinct CDR3 sequences; approximately 85% are singletons. This sequence joins TRBV29-1 and TRBJ2-7; D is unresolved. Sequencing was carried out using CD8+ T cells from PBMCs. This TCR was recovered from a human donor with multiple sclerosis. The CDR3: CSVVLVETSPYEQYF. In nucleotides, the CDR3 is TGCAGCGTTGTCTTGGTAGAAACCTCTCCCTACGAGCAGTACTTC.